The present TCR beta chain was sequenced within a study of blood T cells in healthy people across ages. Regarding the study as a whole: Long-lived donors had more naive CD4+ cells and higher diversity than aged donors.

In regard to this clonotype: Its antigen is not known.

This CDR3 comprises 16 residues. V was trimmed by 0 bases and J by 4 bases, leaving 15 bases between them. Germline V gives CDR1 LGHDT, CDR2 YNNKEL (reference sequence). The second PCR ran about 6 to 11 cycles with a sample-barcoded 5' primer and J-beta primers. Template switching added a 12-random-nucleotide identifier to every cDNA molecule. TCRdb redid the calling of the 5' RACE reads with MiXCR, one entry per CDR3 protein. Counted here are approximately 880,000 distinct CDR3 sequences, roughly 48% occurring once; the ten biggest clones make up roughly 13%. The material sequenced was blood. The chain recombines TRBV3-1 with TRBJ1-2, with a weak D call TRBD1 (6 bases). The sequence derives from a man aged 30 to 39 in good health. The CDR3 protein is CASSQDMATGGYGYTF. CDR3 nucleotides: TGTGCCAGCAGCCAAGATATGGCGACAGGAGGCTATGGCTACACCTTC. Filled out from reference TRBV3-1 and TRBJ1-2, the complete variable domain reads DTAVSQTPKYLVTQMGNDKSIKCEQNLGHDTMYWYKQDSKKFLKIMFSYNNKELIINETVPNRFSPKSPDKAHLNLHINSLELGDSAVYFCASSQDMATGGYGYTFGSGTRLTVV.